Here is one T cell receptor beta chain with its context. The V and J ends lost 4 bases and 0 bases, in that order; junction bases with no gene match: 5. CDR1 is SGHRS and CDR2 is YFSETQ in the germline V gene. This CDR3 has 15 residues. In the original workflow: Amplification with reference gene primers provided the estimates of nucleated cell counts. TCRdb's copy holds only in-frame clones and misses some; the assay was immunoSEQ multiplex PCR. Clonal size and the V and J genes are those of that table, whereas D and trimming came from the DNA. The repertoire holds around 190,000 clones, with roughly 90% as singletons. The sample is drawn from a study of blood T cell repertoires in COVID-19. Looking at the study overall: COVID-19 samples from acute and convalescent phases originated in the United States, Italy and Spain. PBMCs, B-cell-depleted T cells, or T cells provided the cDNA or gDNA that made up the material.

Clinical histories supplied by participants themselves formed the basis of cohort assignment. Sequencing used PBMCs or T cells enriched from blood (not recorded which). The receptor comes from a man aged 18 to 30 with acute COVID-19. The chain combines TRBV5-1 with TRBJ2-3, with 7 bases that match TRBD1. The CDR3 DNA sequence: TGCGCCAGCAGCCCCAGGGACAGAAGCACAGATACGCAGTATTTT. Its translation is CASSPRDRSTDTQYF.